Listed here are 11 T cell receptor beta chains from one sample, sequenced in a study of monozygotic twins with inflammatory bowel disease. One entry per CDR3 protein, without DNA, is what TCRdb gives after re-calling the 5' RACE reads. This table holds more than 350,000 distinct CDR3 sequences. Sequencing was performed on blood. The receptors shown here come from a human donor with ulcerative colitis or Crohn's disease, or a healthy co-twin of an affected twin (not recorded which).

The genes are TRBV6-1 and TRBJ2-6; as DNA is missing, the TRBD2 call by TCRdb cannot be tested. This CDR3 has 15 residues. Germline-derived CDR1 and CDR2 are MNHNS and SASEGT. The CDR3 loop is CASSISQPGANVLTF.

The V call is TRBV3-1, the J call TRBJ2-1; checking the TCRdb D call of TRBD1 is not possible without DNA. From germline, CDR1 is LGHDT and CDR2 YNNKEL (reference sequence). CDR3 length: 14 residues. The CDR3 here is CASSPRATRDEQFF.

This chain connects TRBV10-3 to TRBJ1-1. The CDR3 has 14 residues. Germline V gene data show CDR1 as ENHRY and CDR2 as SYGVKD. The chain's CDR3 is CAISENTQDTEAFF.

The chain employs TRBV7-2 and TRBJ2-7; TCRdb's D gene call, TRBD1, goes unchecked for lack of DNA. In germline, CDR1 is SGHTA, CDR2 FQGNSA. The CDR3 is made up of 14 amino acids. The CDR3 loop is CASSSQSPLVQQYF.

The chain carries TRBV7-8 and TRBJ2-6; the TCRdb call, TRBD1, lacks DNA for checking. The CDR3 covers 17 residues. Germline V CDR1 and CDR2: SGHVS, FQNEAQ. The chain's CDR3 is CASSLGPPQSGANVLTF.

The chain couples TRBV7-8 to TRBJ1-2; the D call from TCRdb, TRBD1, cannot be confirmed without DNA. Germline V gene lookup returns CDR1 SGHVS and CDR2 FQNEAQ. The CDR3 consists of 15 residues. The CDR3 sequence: CASSPQPGQGYGYTF.

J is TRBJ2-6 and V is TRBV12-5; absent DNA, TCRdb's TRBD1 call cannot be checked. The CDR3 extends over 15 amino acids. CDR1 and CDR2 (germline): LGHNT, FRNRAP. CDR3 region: CASGLEGTGANVLTF. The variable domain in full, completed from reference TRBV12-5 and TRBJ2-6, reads DARVTQTPRHKVTEMGQEVTMRCQPILGHNTVFWYRQTMMQGLELLAYFRNRAPLDDSGMPKDRFSAEMPDATLATLKIQPSEPRDSAVYFCASGLEGTGANVLTFGAGSRLTVL.

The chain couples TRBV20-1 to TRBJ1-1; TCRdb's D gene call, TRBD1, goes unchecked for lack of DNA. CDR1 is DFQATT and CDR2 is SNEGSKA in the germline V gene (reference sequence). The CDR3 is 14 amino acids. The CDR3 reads CSARDQGAGTEAFF.

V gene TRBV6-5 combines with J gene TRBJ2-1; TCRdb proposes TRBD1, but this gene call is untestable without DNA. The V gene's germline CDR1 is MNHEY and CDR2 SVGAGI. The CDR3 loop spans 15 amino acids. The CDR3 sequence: CASSTTRGLEDEQFF.

The CDR3 region is CASSQQGTNYNEQFF. The chain carries TRBV5-1 and TRBJ2-1; checking the TCRdb D call of TRBD1 is not possible without DNA. This CDR3 region has 15 residues. CDR1 SGHRS and CDR2 YFSETQ come from the germline V gene.

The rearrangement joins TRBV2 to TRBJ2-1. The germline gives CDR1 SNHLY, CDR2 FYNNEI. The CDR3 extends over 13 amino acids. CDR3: CASSSWSYNEQFF.